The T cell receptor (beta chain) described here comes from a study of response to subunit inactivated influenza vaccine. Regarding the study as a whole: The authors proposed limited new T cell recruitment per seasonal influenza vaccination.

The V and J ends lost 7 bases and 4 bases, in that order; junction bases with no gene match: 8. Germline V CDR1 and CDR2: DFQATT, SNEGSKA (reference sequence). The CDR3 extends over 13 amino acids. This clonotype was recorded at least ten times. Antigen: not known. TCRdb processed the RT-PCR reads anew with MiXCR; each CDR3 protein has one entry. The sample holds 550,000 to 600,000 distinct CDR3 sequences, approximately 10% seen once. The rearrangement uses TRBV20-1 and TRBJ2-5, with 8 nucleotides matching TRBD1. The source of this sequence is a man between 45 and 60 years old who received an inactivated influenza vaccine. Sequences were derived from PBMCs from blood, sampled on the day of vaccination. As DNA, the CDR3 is TGCAGTGGATCGAAAACAGGGGGAGAGACCCAGTACTTC. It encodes CSGSKTGGETQYF.